What follows are 21 T cell receptor beta chains derived from one specimen sequenced in a study of blood T cell repertoires in COVID-19. Assay used: immunoSEQ multiplex PCR; TCRdb lists only in-frame clones, some missing. Of approximately 140,000 clones in the sample, around 88% were seen once. The source material was peripheral blood. These receptors all stem from a human donor in a cohort sampled during active COVID-19.

Comments on this clone: This CDR3 is also generated by other DNA sequences in the sample. The J gene is TRBJ1-3, the V gene TRBV3-1 (or the pseudogene TRBV3-2); TRBD1 is a possible D gene (5 bases). CDR3 length equals 14 residues. The germline gives CDR1 LGHDT, CDR2 YNNKEL (reference sequence). Between the trimmed V and J ends, which lost 3 bases and 1 base, there was a span of 7 bases. CDR3 residues: CASSQGTSGNTIYF. The CDR3 region has the DNA TGTGCCAGCAGCCAGGGGACTTCTGGAAACACCATATATTTT.

This clone was recorded only once. The CDR3 protein is CASSMARRGTQPQHF. For the CDR3, the DNA is TGTGCCAGTAGTATGGCACGGAGGGGTACTCAGCCCCAGCATTTT. The V and J genes are TRBV19 and TRBJ1-5; perhaps TRBD1 as D (5 bases). Looked up from germline, CDR1 is LNHDA and CDR2 is SQIVND (reference sequence). The CDR3 sequence is 15 residues long. Trimming stripped 3 bases from V and 6 bases from J, with 15 bases between.

The rearrangement joins TRBV15 to TRBJ2-3; no reliable D call. Trimming shortened V by 5 bases and J by 6 bases, and 12 bases separated the two germline ends. Germline lookup yields CDR1 LNHNV and CDR2 YYDKDF (reference sequence). The CDR3 has 13 residues. The CDR3 DNA sequence: TGTGCCACCAGCCCCACCCGGGTGGATACGCAGTATTTT. Its protein product is CATSPTRVDTQYF.

V gene TRBV27 combines with J gene TRBJ2-5, with 7 bases aligning to TRBD2. V was pared by 4 bases and J by 5 bases, with 7 bases of the junction left unmatched. The germline CDR1 and CDR2 sequences are MNHEY and SMNVEV (reference sequence). The CDR3 sequence is 14 residues long. The chain's CDR3 is CASSSTSFGETQYF. In nucleotides, the CDR3 is TGTGCCAGCAGTTCGACTAGCTTTGGGGAGACCCAGTACTTC.

CDR3 sequence: CASSLGGSQYF. In DNA form, the CDR3 reads TGTGCCAGCAGCTTGGGCGGGTCGCAGTATTTT. The V and J genes are TRBV7-2 and TRBJ2-3; the D gene is possibly TRBD2 (5 bases). V lost 3 bases, J lost 10 bases, and 8 bases lay in between. The germline gives CDR1 SGHTA, CDR2 FQGNSA. The length of the CDR3 is 11 residues.

The V and J genes are TRBV27 and TRBJ1-1, with D hard to call. This CDR3 has 13 amino acids. Germline V gene data show CDR1 as MNHEY and CDR2 as SMNVEV (reference sequence). V was clipped by 1 base and J by 5 bases, with 8 bases between them. CDR3: CASSLYPGTEAFF. CDR3 DNA: TGTGCCAGCAGTTTATATCCCGGGACTGAAGCTTTCTTT.

This clone was seen just once. The rearrangement links TRBV18 to TRBJ1-6; unclear D gene. CDR1 is KGHSH and CDR2 is LQKENI in the germline V gene. The CDR3 consists of 15 residues. V was clipped by 3 bases and J by 7 bases, with 13 bases between them. In DNA form, the CDR3 reads TGTGCCAGCTCACCGGAGGGCAGAAGGAATTCACCCCTCCACTTT. This translates into CASSPEGRRNSPLHF.

The sample holds one count of this clone. The chain couples TRBV30 to TRBJ1-5, with 8 bases matching TRBD1. The CDR3 sequence is 16 residues long. CDR1 is GTSNPN and CDR2 is SVGIG in the germline V gene (reference sequence). J lost 0 bases, V lost 2 bases, and 6 bases had no gene match. CDR3 nucleotides: TGTGCCTGGAGTCCGAGACAGGGGTATAGCAATCAGCCCCAGCATTTT. As protein: CAWSPRQGYSNQPQHF.

V usage is TRBV4-2 and J usage is TRBJ1-6, with a tentative D call TRBD1 (5 bases). Deletions cut 0 bases from V and 11 bases from J, with 11 bases between. This CDR3 spans 14 amino acids. Per the germline V gene, CDR1 is LGHNA and CDR2 is YNFKEQ. This CDR3 reads CASSQDWGVPPLHF. Written as DNA, the CDR3 is TGTGCCAGCAGCCAAGATTGGGGCGTGCCACCCCTCCACTTT.

V is TRBV2 and J is TRBJ2-5; D might be TRBD1 (7 bases). Germline V CDR1 and CDR2: SNHLY, FYNNEI. The CDR3 runs to 15 residues. With 6 bases removed from V and 5 bases from J, the gap between germline ends came to 19 bases. CDR3 in DNA: TGTGCCAGCAGCCAGGGGGGAACATCGGAGGAGACCCAGTACTTC. Protein product: CASSQGGTSEETQYF.

V is TRBV6-6 and J is TRBJ2-2; TRBD1 aligns across 9 bases. Germline V gene lookup returns CDR1 MNHNY and CDR2 SVGAGI (reference sequence). The V and J ends lost 6 bases and 7 bases, in that order; junction bases with no gene match: 12. This CDR3 has 16 amino acids. CDR3 region: CASRRRTGAKGGELFF. The CDR3 coding sequence is TGTGCCAGCAGACGGAGGACAGGGGCGAAGGGCGGGGAGCTGTTTTTT.

This chain links TRBV4-2 with TRBJ2-7, with 9 bases that match TRBD1. CDR1 LGHNA and CDR2 YNFKEQ come from the germline V gene. The CDR3 spans 17 residues. The V gene end was trimmed by 0 bases and the J gene end by 0 bases; junction bases not matched to a gene: 6. The CDR3 bases are TGTGCCAGCAGCCAAGACTCCGGGACAGGGAGCTCCTACGAGCAGTACTTC. Amino acids: CASSQDSGTGSSYEQYF.

The CDR3 protein is CASSLGTVNTNEKLFF. CDR3 coding DNA: TGCGCCAGCAGCTTGGGGACAGTTAATACGAATGAAAAACTGTTTTTT. The V call is TRBV5-1, the J call TRBJ1-4; possibly TRBD1 for D (6 bases). The germline V gene encodes CDR1 SGHRS and CDR2 YFSETQ. The V and J ends lost 0 bases and 5 bases respectively, with 14 bases between them. This CDR3 has 16 amino acids.

The genes are TRBV23-1 and TRBJ2-7; D is unclear. TRBV23-1 is flagged as an ORF with uncertain function. There are 12 residues in the CDR3. V lost 3 bases, J lost 3 bases, and 6 bases lay in between. The CDR3 DNA reads as TGCGCCAGCAGTCAGCGAAACTACGAGCAGTACTTC. Translated: CASSQRNYEQYF.

The V and J genes are TRBV7-9 and TRBJ1-2, with a weak D call TRBD1 (6 bases). Trimming removed 1 base at V and 4 bases at J, with 19 bases between. CDR3 length: 17 residues. Germline V lookup: CDR1 SEHNR, CDR2 FQNEAQ (reference sequence). The DNA for the CDR3 is TGTGCCAGCAGCTTAGGGGAGGCGGGGGCGCACCTCTATGGCTACACCTTC. Amino acids: CASSLGEAGAHLYGYTF.

The CDR3 DNA follows: TGTGCCAGCAGTCCACAGGGGAATCAGCCCCAGCATTTT. Amino acid sequence: CASSPQGNQPQHF. The gene calls are TRBV6-5 and TRBJ1-5, with TRBD1 matching 7 bases. Germline CDR1 is MNHEY and CDR2 is SVGAGI. There are 13 residues in the CDR3. V was pared by 5 bases and J by 4 bases, with 2 bases of the junction left unmatched.

J is TRBJ2-5 and V is TRBV7-3; tentative D call: TRBD2 (5 bases). V lost 5 bases and J lost 7, with 14 bases in between. In germline, CDR1 is SGHTA, CDR2 FQGTGA. CDR3 length: 13 amino acids. In nucleotides, the CDR3 is TGTGCCAGCAGCCCGGACTCGTTCGGGACCCAGTACTTC. Amino acids: CASSPDSFGTQYF.

This clone was counted a single time. The rearrangement links TRBV6-5 to TRBJ1-1, with TRBD1 matching over 9 bases. Germline-derived CDR1 and CDR2 are MNHEY and SVGAGI. The CDR3 covers 14 residues. V lost 8 bases to trimming and J lost 1 base; unmatched junction nucleotides: 5. The CDR3 DNA follows: TGTGCCAGCTTGTTGGGACAGGGGAACACTGAAGCTTTCTTT. It encodes CASLLGQGNTEAFF.

J is TRBJ1-1 and V is TRBV6-6; D perhaps matches TRBD1 (6 bases). This CDR3 contains 16 residues. With 0 bases removed from V and 0 bases from J, the gap between germline ends came to 11 bases. CDR1 is MNHNY and CDR2 is SVGAGI in the germline V gene (reference sequence). This CDR3 is CASSYSSPGVNTEAFF. The CDR3 DNA reads as TGTGCCAGCAGTTACTCGAGCCCAGGGGTGAACACTGAAGCTTTCTTT.

This clone has more than one count but fewer than ten. J is TRBJ2-5 and V is TRBV4-1; 9 bases are a match to TRBD2. Trimming cost V 0 bases and J 5 bases; bases outside gene matches: 7. The germline V gene encodes CDR1 MGHRA and CDR2 YSYEKL. There are 16 residues in the CDR3. CDR3 residues: CASSQDPLAGRETQYF. The CDR3, as DNA: TGCGCCAGCAGCCAAGATCCGCTAGCGGGGAGGGAGACCCAGTACTTC.

The sample holds a few counts of this clone. This rearrangement joins TRBV19 to TRBJ2-2, with D perhaps TRBD2 (5 bases). The ends were cut back, 4 bases at V and 7 bases at J, with 7 bases in the middle. The CDR3 sequence is 12 residues long. Per germline, CDR1 LNHDA and CDR2 SQIVND (reference sequence). The CDR3 sequence is CASSRGIGELFF. The DNA for the CDR3 is TGTGCCAGTAGTAGAGGGATCGGGGAGCTGTTTTTT.